These 17 T cell receptor beta chains originate from one sample sequenced in a study of cytomegalovirus exposure and HLA in healthy donors. PCR was performed using 60 Vbeta and 13 Jbeta primers. Some clones are missing from TCRdb's copy, which holds only in-frame ones; the method was immunoSEQ multiplex PCR. The sample includes 160,000 or so clones, around 80% of them seen just once. The material sequenced was PBMCs. The source of these receptors is a female donor in good health and CMV-seronegative.

The chain recombines TRBV6-5 with TRBJ1-4, with a possible D match to TRBD1 (5 bases). V was trimmed by 6 bases and J by 3 bases, leaving 11 bases between them. The CDR3 extends over 14 amino acids. CDR1 and CDR2 (germline): MNHEY, SVGAGI. CDR3 bases: TGTGCCAGCAGCCTAGGGGATCCTAATGAAAAACTGTTTTTT. Translated: CASSLGDPNEKLFF.

The chain couples TRBV7-2 to TRBJ2-4; TRBD1 is a possible D gene (6 bases). The germline V and J ends were trimmed by 0 bases and 7 bases, with 13 bases remaining between them. Per the germline V gene, CDR1 is SGHTA and CDR2 is FQGNSA. The CDR3 consists of 15 residues. CDR3 amino acids: CASSLAGQVLNIQYF. As DNA, the CDR3 is TGTGCCAGCAGCTTAGCGGGACAAGTCTTGAACATTCAGTACTTC.

This chain uses TRBV20-1 with TRBJ2-7; 8 positions agree with TRBD2. CDR3 length equals 11 residues. V lost 5 bases, J lost 13 bases, and 10 bases stayed unmatched. CDR1 is DFQATT and CDR2 is SNEGSKA in the germline V gene (reference sequence). The CDR3, as DNA: TGCAGTGCTGGGATAGGGACTAGGAGTTACTTC. Amino acids: CSAGIGTRSYF.

The V call is TRBV5-1, the J call TRBJ2-2; tentatively, D is TRBD1 (5 bases). Germline V gene sequence: CDR1 SGHRS, CDR2 YFSETQ. The CDR3 extends over 16 amino acids. Trimming took off 0 bases at V and 0 bases at J, with 9 bases between the two ends. The CDR3 nucleotides read TGCGCCAGCAGCTTGGTGGGGCCCGCGAACACCGGGGAGCTGTTTTTT. It encodes CASSLVGPANTGELFF.

The chain couples TRBV6-5 to TRBJ1-1; D possibly corresponds to TRBD1 (6 bases). CDR1 MNHEY and CDR2 SVGAGI come from the germline V gene. The CDR3 contains 13 residues. Trimming took off 6 bases at V and 4 bases at J, with 12 bases between the two ends. In DNA, the CDR3 is TGTGCCAGCAGCTCACAGGGAGTCACTGAAGCTTTCTTT. Translated, it gives CASSSQGVTEAFF.

The CDR3 is CASSRGYNEQFF. The CDR3 DNA reads TGTGCCAGTAGCAGGGGCTACAATGAGCAGTTCTTC. The rearrangement uses TRBV19 and TRBJ2-1, with D possibly being TRBD1 (6 bases). Germline V gene sequence: CDR1 LNHDA, CDR2 SQIVND (reference sequence). V shed 6 bases and J shed 3 bases, with 6 bases lying between them. The CDR3 runs 12 residues.

The table lists this clone with a count of one. This chain joins TRBV6-5 and TRBJ2-7; a weak D match, TRBD2 (5 bases). Deletions cut 2 bases from V and 2 bases from J, with 10 bases between. The CDR3 loop spans 14 amino acids. Germline-derived CDR1 and CDR2 are MNHEY and SVGAGI. CDR3 region: CASSYVKGAYEQYF. CDR3 coding DNA: TGTGCCAGCAGTTACGTCAAGGGAGCCTACGAGCAGTACTTC.

The chain combines TRBV5-8 with TRBJ2-7, with 11 nucleotides matching TRBD1. Germline loops: CDR1 SGHTS, CDR2 YDEGEE. Trimming took 0 bases from V and 3 from J; bases not matched to a gene: 2. This CDR3 has 15 residues. This CDR3 is CASSLGGTGGYEQYF. CDR3 DNA: TGTGCCAGCAGCTTGGGCGGGACAGGGGGCTACGAGCAGTACTTC.

This clone was seen a handful of times. This sequence joins TRBV30 and TRBJ1-2, with no clear D. Trimming took off 3 bases at V and 1 base at J, with 15 bases between the two ends. Germline lookup yields CDR1 GTSNPN and CDR2 SVGIG (reference sequence). The CDR3 is 15 residues long. This chain's CDR3 is CAWSRVGPLNYGYTF. In DNA form, the CDR3 reads TGTGCCTGGAGCCGTGTGGGCCCCCTTAACTATGGCTACACCTTC. Together with reference TRBV30 and TRBJ1-2, the CDR3 gives the full variable domain: SQTIHQWPATLVQPVGSPLSLECTVEGTSNPNLYWYRQAAGRGLQLLFYSVGIGQISSEVPQNLSASRPQDRQFILSSKKLLLSDSGFYLCAWSRVGPLNYGYTFGSGTRLTVV.

This chain joins TRBV6-6 and TRBJ2-7; 9 bases fit TRBD2. V lost 4 bases to trimming and J lost 2 bases; unmatched junction nucleotides: 6. This CDR3 region has 15 residues. Germline-derived CDR1 and CDR2 are MNHNY and SVGAGI (reference sequence). The CDR3 sequence is CASSSLSGGPYEQYF. DNA for the CDR3: TGTGCCAGCAGTTCCCTTAGCGGGGGCCCCTACGAGCAGTACTTC.

The V and J genes are TRBV7-2 and TRBJ1-1; 7 bases fit TRBD1. Germline CDR1 and CDR2: SGHTA and FQGNSA. J was trimmed by 5 bases and V by 4 bases; bases with no gene match: 4. The CDR3 covers 13 residues. The CDR3 here is CASSSDRETEAFF. CDR3 in DNA: TGTGCCAGCAGCTCCGACAGGGAGACTGAAGCTTTCTTT.

The chain carries TRBV30 and TRBJ1-4; D might be TRBD1 (5 bases). Germline V gives CDR1 GTSNPN, CDR2 SVGIG (reference sequence). There are 15 residues in the CDR3. The V end was cut by 0 bases, the J end by 3 bases, with 11 bases between. Written as DNA, the CDR3 is TGTGCCTGGAGTGTTACAAGGGGTTCTAATGAAAAACTGTTTTTT. Translation gives CAWSVTRGSNEKLFF.

V and J are TRBV18 and TRBJ2-3; 13 nucleotides align to TRBD2. There are 16 residues in the CDR3. The trim removed 3 bases at V and 4 bases at J, leaving 4 bases unmatched. Germline values: CDR1 KGHSH, CDR2 LQKENI. The CDR3 DNA follows: TGTGCCAGCTCACCGCAACTAGCGGGGGGGCCAGATACGCAGTATTTT. Translating gives CASSPQLAGGPDTQYF.

The chain links TRBV5-1 to TRBJ2-7, with 8 bases aligning to TRBD2. Looked up from germline, CDR1 is SGHRS and CDR2 is YFSETQ. Unmatched junction bases numbered 9, after V lost 1 base and J lost 6 bases. There are 15 residues in the CDR3. In DNA form, the CDR3 reads TGCGCCAGCAGCTTGAGCAACGGGGGGGCCGGCGAGCAGTACTTC. Its protein is CASSLSNGGAGEQYF.

This chain's CDR3 is CASSSPSGQGPTDTQYF. CDR3 bases: TGTGCCAGCAGTTCCCCTTCGGGACAGGGGCCCACAGATACGCAGTATTTT. This sequence joins TRBV28 and TRBJ2-3, with 10 bases identical to TRBD1. The CDR3 totals 17 residues. Germline lookup yields CDR1 MDHEN and CDR2 SYDVKM. V dropped 4 bases and J dropped 2; count of bases not matched to a gene: 9.

A single count supports this clone. The chain links TRBV6-1 to TRBJ1-4, with 8 bases lining up with TRBD1. Trimming removed 6 bases from V and 7 bases from J; junction bases left unmatched: 7. The CDR3 has 14 residues. Looked up from germline, CDR1 is MNHNS and CDR2 is SASEGT. The CDR3: CASRARGRGEKLFF. CDR3 DNA sequence: TGTGCCAGCAGAGCCAGGGGGCGGGGTGAAAAACTGTTTTTT.

The genes are TRBV19 and TRBJ1-2, with D maybe TRBD1 (5 bases). Per germline, CDR1 LNHDA and CDR2 SQIVND (reference sequence). CDR3 length: 17 amino acids. Trimming took off 3 bases at V and 3 bases at J, with 20 bases between the two ends. As DNA, the CDR3 is TGTGCCAGTAGTATCAGGGCAAGTACTACCCTCTACTATGGCTACACCTTC. Amino acid sequence: CASSIRASTTLYYGYTF.